This is a list of T cell receptor beta chains from one sample in a study of OX40 agonist ivuxolimab in advanced cancers. Measured with immunoSEQ multiplex PCR; TCRdb has only the in-frame clones, and not every one. Of over 50,000 clones in the sample, under 90% were seen once. The specimen comprised CD4+ or CD8+ T cells sorted from blood, sampled in a trial of the OX40 agonist ivuxolimab. All receptors come from an adult with an advanced solid tumor such as melanoma, head and neck, liver or kidney cancer. CDR3s include the opening cysteine and the closing phenylalanine or tryptophan. D genes are given only for firm matches. For some rows the clone size is stated as once, few or many, or as a class when expanded; others skip it.

J gene	D gene	clone size	V gene	CDR3 protein	CDR3 DNA
TRBJ1-6	TRBD1	NA	TRBV28	CASSDSLGTGDSPLHF	TGTGCCAGCAGCGACTCTTTGGGGACAGGGGATTCACCCCTCCACTTT
TRBJ2-7	NA	NA	TRBV4-1	CASSQEYRSDYEQYF	TGCGCCAGCAGCCAAGAATACCGGAGCGACTACGAGCAGTACTTC
TRBJ2-7	NA	NA	TRBV6-5	CASSPNRDEQYF	TGTGCCAGCAGTCCGAACCGGGACGAGCAGTACTTC
TRBJ2-3	NA	NA	TRBV2	CASSELGPSTDTQYF	TGTGCCAGCAGTGAACTGGGACCTAGCACAGATACGCAGTATTTT
TRBJ2-2	NA	NA	TRBV19	CASSRDGENTGELFF	TGTGCCAGTAGTAGGGACGGAGAGAACACCGGGGAGCTGTTTTTT
TRBJ2-7	NA	few	TRBV21-1	CAGTSGSSYEQYF	TGTGCCGGCACTAGCGGGAGCTCCTACGAGCAGTACTTC
TRBJ1-5	NA	NA	TRBV5-1	CASSPDGSGLQPQHF	TGCGCCAGCAGCCCGGATGGGTCGGGTTTGCAGCCCCAGCATTTT
TRBJ2-5	NA	NA	TRBV19	CASSIDLGRKETQYF	TGTGCCAGTAGTATAGATCTGGGCAGAAAAGAGACCCAGTACTTC
TRBJ1-2	NA	once	TRBV30	CAWSVDVGGGYTF	TGTGCCTGGAGTGTAGATGTAGGGGGAGGCTACACCTTC
TRBJ2-7	TRBD2	NA	TRBV6-6	CASSQSGSSYEQYF	TGTGCCAGCAGTCAGAGCGGGAGTAGCTACGAGCAGTACTTC
TRBJ2-5	NA	once	TRBV19	CASRGQETQYF	TGTGCCAGTAGGGGCCAAGAGACCCAGTACTTC
TRBJ1-2	NA	NA	TRBV15	CATSRVDGVDGYTF	TGTGCCACCAGCAGAGTGGATGGGGTCGATGGCTACACCTTC
TRBJ1-2	TRBD1	few	TRBV6-5	CASTPQGVSGYTF	TGTGCCAGCACCCCCCAGGGGGTTAGTGGCTACACCTTC
TRBJ1-5	TRBD1	once	TRBV28	CASSPDRGGFGQPQHF	TGTGCCAGCAGTCCCGACAGGGGAGGCTTTGGTCAGCCCCAGCATTTT
TRBJ2-1	TRBD2	NA	TRBV6-5	CASKSAGGYWNEQFF	TGTGCCAGCAAGTCCGCGGGAGGGTATTGGAATGAGCAGTTCTTC
TRBJ2-3	NA	few	TRBV6-6	CASSGSFSTDTQYF	TGTGCCAGCAGTGGAAGCTTTAGCACAGATACGCAGTATTTT
TRBJ2-1	NA	NA	TRBV29-1	CSVGSEEQFF	TGCAGCGTTGGTAGCGAGGAGCAGTTCTTC
TRBJ2-3	NA	NA	TRBV7-2	CASSFPGEQYF	TGTGCCAGCAGCTTCCCCGGGGAGCAGTATTTT
TRBJ2-7	TRBD1	NA	TRBV19	CASSRSSGQPTYEQYF	TGTGCCAGTAGTCGTTCTTCGGGACAGCCCACCTACGAGCAGTACTTC
TRBJ1-2	NA	NA	TRBV28	CASSASNYGYTF	TGTGCCAGCAGTGCGTCGAACTATGGCTACACCTTC
TRBJ2-3	NA	NA	TRBV5-1	CASSLTGDSDTQYF	TGCGCCAGCAGCTTGACGGGAGATTCAGATACGCAGTATTTT
TRBJ2-3	NA	NA	TRBV11-2	CASSLGTDTQYF	TGTGCCAGCAGCTTAGGCACAGATACGCAGTATTTT
TRBJ2-3	NA	NA	TRBV7-9	CASSLEGGLGDTQYF	TGTGCCAGCAGCTTAGAGGGGGGTCTCGGAGATACGCAGTATTTT
TRBJ2-5	NA	once	TRBV18	CASSPERGGETQYF	TGTGCCAGCTCACCTGAGAGGGGAGGAGAGACCCAGTACTTC
TRBJ1-2	NA	NA	TRBV27	CASSLSGPRYGYTF	TGTGCCAGCAGTTTATCAGGGCCTCGCTATGGCTACACCTTC
TRBJ2-7	TRBD1	NA	TRBV18	CASSPRTGGYEQYF	TGTGCCAGCTCACCTCGGACAGGGGGGTACGAGCAGTACTTC
TRBJ1-3	NA	NA	TRBV28	CASVMLPGTSGNTIYF	TGTGCCAGCGTAATGTTACCGGGAACATCTGGAAACACCATATATTTT
TRBJ1-3	NA	NA	TRBV28	CASSLQVSSSGNTIYF	TGTGCCAGCAGTTTGCAGGTTTCCAGCTCTGGAAACACCATATATTTT
TRBJ1-1	TRBD1	NA	TRBV7-3	CASSRQGWGTEAFF	TGTGCCAGCAGCCGACAGGGGTGGGGCACTGAAGCTTTCTTT
TRBJ2-5	NA	few	TRBV7-3	CASSPTSGSQETQYF	TGTGCCAGCAGCCCCACCAGCGGCAGCCAAGAGACCCAGTACTTC
TRBJ2-6	NA	few	TRBV5-1	CASSPRDGPLGANVLTF	TGCGCCAGCAGCCCGAGGGACGGGCCTCTTGGGGCCAACGTCCTGACTTTC
TRBJ1-4	TRBD1	NA	TRBV5-6	CASSMDRGSTNEKLFF	TGTGCCAGCAGCATGGACAGGGGATCAACTAATGAAAAACTGTTTTTT
TRBJ1-4	NA	NA	TRBV28	CASSLPRAWDRDEKLFF	TGTGCCAGCAGTTTACCGAGGGCGTGGGATCGGGATGAAAAACTGTTTTTT
TRBJ2-2	TRBD1	once	TRBV19	CASRPRQGVPGELFF	TGTGCCAGCCGACCCAGACAGGGCGTCCCCGGGGAGCTGTTTTTT
TRBJ2-2	TRBD2	NA	TRBV19	CASSIPSGRTGELFF	TGTGCCAGTAGTATTCCCAGCGGGAGGACCGGGGAGCTGTTTTTT
TRBJ2-7	TRBD2	NA	TRBV9	CASSPQSSGVVRQYF	TGTGCCAGCAGCCCTCAGTCTAGCGGGGTCGTACGGCAGTACTTC
TRBJ2-7	NA	NA	TRBV11-2	CASSLSGTIYEQYF	TGTGCCAGCAGCTTATCAGGGACGATATACGAGCAGTACTTC
TRBJ2-3	NA	NA	TRBV5-4	CASSRTRNTDTQYF	TGTGCCAGCAGCAGGACCAGAAACACAGATACGCAGTATTTT
TRBJ1-1	TRBD1	NA	TRBV28	CASSLLTGGLNTEAFF	TGTGCCAGCAGTTTATTGACAGGGGGATTGAACACTGAAGCTTTCTTT
TRBJ2-3	NA	NA	TRBV5-4	CASSPAASSTDTQYF	TGTGCCAGCAGCCCAGCGGCCTCTAGCACAGATACGCAGTATTTT
TRBJ2-7	NA	NA	TRBV28	CASSLIPGNEQYF	TGTGCCAGCAGTTTAATTCCAGGGAACGAGCAGTACTTC
TRBJ2-1	TRBD2	NA	TRBV27	CASRPTGLAMYNEQFF	TGTGCCAGCAGGCCGACTGGACTAGCGATGTACAATGAGCAGTTCTTC
TRBJ1-3	NA	NA	TRBV7-8	CASSFPFSSGNTIYF	TGTGCCAGCAGCTTTCCCTTTTCCTCTGGAAACACCATATATTTT
TRBJ2-7	NA	NA	TRBV7-2	CASSLSGPGEQYF	TGTGCCAGCAGCTTGTCAGGGCCGGGGGAGCAGTACTTC
TRBJ2-7	NA	NA	TRBV10-3	CAISESLNYEQYF	TGTGCCATCAGTGAGTCGCTGAACTACGAGCAGTACTTC
TRBJ1-2	NA	NA	TRBV18	CASSPERDYGYTF	TGTGCCAGCTCACCGGAAAGGGACTATGGCTACACCTTC
TRBJ2-1	NA	NA	TRBV5-4	CASSLDRGGYNEQFF	TGTGCCAGCAGCTTGGACCGGGGCGGCTACAATGAGCAGTTCTTC
TRBJ1-1	TRBD1	NA	TRBV27	CASSATGAYTEAFF	TGTGCCAGCAGCGCCACAGGGGCGTACACTGAAGCTTTCTTT
TRBJ1-2	NA	NA	TRBV27	CASSPDRALGGYTF	TGTGCCAGCAGCCCGGACCGGGCCTTAGGAGGCTACACCTTC
TRBJ2-2	NA	NA	TRBV5-1	CASSLAVPGELFF	TGCGCCAGCAGCCTGGCGGTTCCCGGGGAGCTGTTTTTT
TRBJ2-7	TRBD2	many	TRBV7-9	CASSPIGRGEYEQYF	TGTGCCAGCAGCCCTATAGGGCGGGGGGAGTACGAGCAGTACTTC
TRBJ1-2	TRBD1	NA	TRBV7-8	CASSRERDRGAGGYTF	TGTGCCAGCAGCCGTGAACGGGACAGGGGGGCGGGAGGCTACACCTTC
TRBJ1-2	NA	NA	TRBV11-1	CASSRGPNYGYTF	TGTGCCAGCAGCCGGGGACCTAACTATGGCTACACCTTC
TRBJ2-2	NA	NA	TRBV29-1	CSVEGDKNTGELFF	TGCAGCGTTGAGGGCGACAAAAACACCGGGGAGCTGTTTTTT
TRBJ1-1	NA	NA	TRBV6-5	CASSNRGGGAEAFF	TGTGCCAGCAGTAACCGCGGGGGTGGGGCTGAAGCTTTCTTT
TRBJ2-3	NA	NA	TRBV7-2	CASSRRGSADTQYF	TGTGCCAGCAGCCGTAGGGGGTCGGCAGATACGCAGTATTTT
TRBJ1-1	NA	NA	TRBV6-5	CASSTLRTGYTEAFF	TGTGCCAGCAGTACCCTTCGGACTGGGTACACTGAAGCTTTCTTT
TRBJ2-1	NA	NA	TRBV5-1	CASSLAGIYNEQFF	TGCGCCAGCAGCTTGGCCGGGATCTACAATGAGCAGTTCTTC
TRBJ2-1	TRBD2	NA	TRBV2	CASKGTSAPNEQFF	TGTGCCAGCAAAGGGACTAGCGCCCCCAATGAGCAGTTCTTC